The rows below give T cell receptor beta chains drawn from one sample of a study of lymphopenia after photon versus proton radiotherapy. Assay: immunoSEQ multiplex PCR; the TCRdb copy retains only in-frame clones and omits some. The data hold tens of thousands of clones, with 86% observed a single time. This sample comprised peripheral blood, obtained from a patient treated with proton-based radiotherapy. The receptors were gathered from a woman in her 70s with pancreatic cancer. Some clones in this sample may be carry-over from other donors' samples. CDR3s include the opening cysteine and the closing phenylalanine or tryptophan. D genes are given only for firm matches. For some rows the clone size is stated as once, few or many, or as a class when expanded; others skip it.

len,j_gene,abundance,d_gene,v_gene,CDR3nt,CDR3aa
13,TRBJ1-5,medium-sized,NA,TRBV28,TGTGCCAGCATGGAGGGAAGTCATCAGCCCCAGCATTTT,CASMEGSHQPQHF
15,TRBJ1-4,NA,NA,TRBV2,TGTGCCAGCAGTCAAACCCTCGTGAGTGGTGAAAAACTGTTTTTT,CASSQTLVSGEKLFF
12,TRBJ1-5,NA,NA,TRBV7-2,TGTGCCAGCAGCTACTTAAATCAGCCCCAGCATTTT,CASSYLNQPQHF
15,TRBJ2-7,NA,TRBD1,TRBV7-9,TGTGCCAGCAGCTTAGACGGGACAGCCACCTACGAGCAGTACTTC,CASSLDGTATYEQYF
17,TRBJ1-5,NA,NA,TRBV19,TGTGCCAGTAGTCTGGGGTCTGCTTCTCTTAGCAATCAGCCCCAGCATTTT,CASSLGSASLSNQPQHF
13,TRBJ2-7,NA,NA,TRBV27,TGTGCCATCCCCTGGGGGAGGCATGACGAGCAGTACTTC,CAIPWGRHDEQYF
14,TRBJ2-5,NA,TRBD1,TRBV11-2,TGTGCCAGCAGCTTCGGACAGGGTGTTGAGACCCAGTACTTC,CASSFGQGVETQYF
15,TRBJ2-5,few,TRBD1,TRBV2,TGTGCCAGCACCCGACAGGGCCAATCCCAAGAGACCCAGTACTTC,CASTRQGQSQETQYF
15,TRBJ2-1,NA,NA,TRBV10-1,TGCGCCAGGAACACCGGGGGGCTCCTACGAAATGAGCAGTTCTTC,CARNTGGLLRNEQFF
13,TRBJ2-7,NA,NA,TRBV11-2,TGTGCCAGCAGCTTAGTAGGGACCTACGAGCAGTACTTC,CASSLVGTYEQYF
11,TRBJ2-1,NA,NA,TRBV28,TGTGCCAGCAGCAGCAGAAATGAGCAGTTCTTC,CASSSRNEQFF
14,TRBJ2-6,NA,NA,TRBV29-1,TGCAGCGTTATAGGGGGACCTGGGGCCAACGTCCTGACTTTC,CSVIGGPGANVLTF
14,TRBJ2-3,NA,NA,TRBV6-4,TGTGCCAGCAGTGACGGACAGACATCAGATACGCAGTATTTT,CASSDGQTSDTQYF
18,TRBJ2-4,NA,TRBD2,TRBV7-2,TGTGCCAGCAGCTTAGAGAGGGGACTAGCCCGAGCCAAAAACATTCAGTACTTC,CASSLERGLARAKNIQYF
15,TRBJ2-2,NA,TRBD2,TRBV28,TGTGCCAGCGAATCCGGGGGGAGAAGCACCGGGGAGCTGTTTTTT,CASESGGRSTGELFF
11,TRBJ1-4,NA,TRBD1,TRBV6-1,TGTGCCACCGCGACAGGGGAAAAACTGTTTTTT,CATATGEKLFF